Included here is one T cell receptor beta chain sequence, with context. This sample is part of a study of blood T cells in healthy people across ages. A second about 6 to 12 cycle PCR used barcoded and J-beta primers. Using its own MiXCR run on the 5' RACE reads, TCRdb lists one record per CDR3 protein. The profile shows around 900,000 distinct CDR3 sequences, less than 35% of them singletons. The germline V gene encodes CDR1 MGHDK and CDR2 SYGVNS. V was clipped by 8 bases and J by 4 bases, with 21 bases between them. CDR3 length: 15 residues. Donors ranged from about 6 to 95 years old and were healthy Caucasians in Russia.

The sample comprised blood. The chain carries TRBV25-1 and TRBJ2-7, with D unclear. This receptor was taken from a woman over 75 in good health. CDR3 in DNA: TGTGCCAGCGGAGAACCCTCTGCGTTGGGTTACGAGCAGTACTTC. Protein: CASGEPSALGYEQYF.